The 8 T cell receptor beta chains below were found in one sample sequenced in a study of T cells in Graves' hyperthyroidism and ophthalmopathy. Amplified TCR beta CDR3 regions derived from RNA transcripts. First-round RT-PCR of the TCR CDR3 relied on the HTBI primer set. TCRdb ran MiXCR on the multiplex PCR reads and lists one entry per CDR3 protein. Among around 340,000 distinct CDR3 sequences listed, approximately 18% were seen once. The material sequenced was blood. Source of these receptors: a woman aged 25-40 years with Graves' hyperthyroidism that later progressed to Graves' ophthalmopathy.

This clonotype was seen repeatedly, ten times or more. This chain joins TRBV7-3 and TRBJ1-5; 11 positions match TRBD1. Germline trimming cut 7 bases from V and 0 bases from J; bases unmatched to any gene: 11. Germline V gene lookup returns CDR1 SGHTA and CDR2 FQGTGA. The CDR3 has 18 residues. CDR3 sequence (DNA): TGTGCCAGCAACCTCTCCGGACAGGGGGCTAGTAGCAATCAGCCCCAGCATTTT. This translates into CASNLSGQGASSNQPQHF. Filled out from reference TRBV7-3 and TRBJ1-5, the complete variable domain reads GAGVSQTPSNKVTEKGKYVELRCDPISGHTALYWYRQSLGQGPEFLIYFQGTGAADDSGLPNDRFFAVRPEGSVSTLKIQRTERGDSAVYLCASNLSGQGASSNQPQHFGDGTRLSIL.

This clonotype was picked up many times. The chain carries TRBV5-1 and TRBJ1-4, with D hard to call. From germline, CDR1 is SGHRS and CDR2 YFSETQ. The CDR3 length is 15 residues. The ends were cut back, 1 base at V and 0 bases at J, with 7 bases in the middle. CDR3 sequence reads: CASSLNPATNEKLFF. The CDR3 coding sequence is TGCGCCAGCAGCTTGAATCCAGCAACTAATGAAAAACTGTTTTTT.

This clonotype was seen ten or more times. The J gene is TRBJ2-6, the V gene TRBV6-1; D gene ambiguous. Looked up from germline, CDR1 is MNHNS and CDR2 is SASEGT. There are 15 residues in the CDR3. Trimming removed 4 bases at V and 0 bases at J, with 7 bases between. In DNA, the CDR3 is TGTGCCAGCAGTGTAAAATACTCTGGGGCCAACGTCCTGACTTTC. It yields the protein CASSVKYSGANVLTF.

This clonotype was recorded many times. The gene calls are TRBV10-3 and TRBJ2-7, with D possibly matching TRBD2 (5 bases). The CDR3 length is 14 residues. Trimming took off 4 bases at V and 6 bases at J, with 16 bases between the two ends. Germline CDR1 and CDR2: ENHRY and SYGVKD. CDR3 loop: CAISVGELGLEQYF. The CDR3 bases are TGTGCCATCAGTGTCGGGGAGTTGGGTCTCGAGCAGTACTTC.

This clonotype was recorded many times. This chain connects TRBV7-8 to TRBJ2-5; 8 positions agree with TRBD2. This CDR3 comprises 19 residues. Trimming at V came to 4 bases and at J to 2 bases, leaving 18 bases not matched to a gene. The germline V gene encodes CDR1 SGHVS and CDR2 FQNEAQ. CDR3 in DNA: TGTGCCAGCAGCTCCAGGAGGGGAGGAAGCGGGAGTTCTCAAGAGACCCAGTACTTC. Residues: CASSSRRGGSGSSQETQYF.

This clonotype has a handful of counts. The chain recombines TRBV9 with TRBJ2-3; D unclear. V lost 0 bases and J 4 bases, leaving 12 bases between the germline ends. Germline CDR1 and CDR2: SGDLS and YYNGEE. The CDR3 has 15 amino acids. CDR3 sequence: CASSVESGEPDTQYF. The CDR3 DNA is TGTGCCAGCAGCGTAGAGTCTGGCGAACCAGATACGCAGTATTTT. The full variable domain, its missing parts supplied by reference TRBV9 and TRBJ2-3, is DSGVTQTPKHLITATGQRVTLRCSPRSGDLSVYWYQQSLDQGLQFLIQYYNGEERAKGNILERFSAQQFPDLHSELNLSSLELGDSALYFCASSVESGEPDTQYFGPGTRLTVL.

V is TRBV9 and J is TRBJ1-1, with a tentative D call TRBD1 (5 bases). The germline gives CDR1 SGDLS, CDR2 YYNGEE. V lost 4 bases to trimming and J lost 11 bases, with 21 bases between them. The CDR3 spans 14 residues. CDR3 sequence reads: CASSPWGESVRAFF. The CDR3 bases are TGTGCCAGCAGCCCGTGGGGGGAGAGCGTAAGGGCTTTCTTT.

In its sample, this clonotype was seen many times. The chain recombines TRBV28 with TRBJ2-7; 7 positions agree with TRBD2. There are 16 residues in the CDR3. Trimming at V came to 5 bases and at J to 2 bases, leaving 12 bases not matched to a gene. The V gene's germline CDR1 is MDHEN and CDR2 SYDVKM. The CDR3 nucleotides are TGTGCCAGCAGTCGCGGGGGAGCGGGGCTAACCTACGAGCAGTACTTC. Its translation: CASSRGGAGLTYEQYF.